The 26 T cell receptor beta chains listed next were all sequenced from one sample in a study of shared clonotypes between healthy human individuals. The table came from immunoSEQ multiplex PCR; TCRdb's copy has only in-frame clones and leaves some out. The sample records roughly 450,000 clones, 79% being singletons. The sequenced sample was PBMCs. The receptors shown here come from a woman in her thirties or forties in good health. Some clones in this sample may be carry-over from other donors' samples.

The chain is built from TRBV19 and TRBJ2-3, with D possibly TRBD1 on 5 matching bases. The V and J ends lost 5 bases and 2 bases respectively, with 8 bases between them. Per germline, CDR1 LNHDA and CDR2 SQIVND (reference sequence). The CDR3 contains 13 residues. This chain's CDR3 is CASSQTDTDTQYF. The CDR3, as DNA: TGTGCCAGTAGTCAGACAGACACAGATACGCAGTATTTT.

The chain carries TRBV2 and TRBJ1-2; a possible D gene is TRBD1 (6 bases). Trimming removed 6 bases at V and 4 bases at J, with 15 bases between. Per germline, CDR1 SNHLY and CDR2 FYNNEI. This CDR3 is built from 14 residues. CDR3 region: CASSGDRRLYGYTF. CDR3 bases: TGTGCCAGCAGCGGCGACAGGCGGCTCTATGGCTACACCTTC.

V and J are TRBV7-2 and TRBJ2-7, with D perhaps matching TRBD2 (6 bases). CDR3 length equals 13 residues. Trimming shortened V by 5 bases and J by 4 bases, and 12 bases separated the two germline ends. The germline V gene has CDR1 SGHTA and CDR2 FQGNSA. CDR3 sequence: CASSPAGGYEQYF. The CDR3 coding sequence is TGTGCCAGCAGCCCCGCCGGGGGTTACGAGCAGTACTTC.

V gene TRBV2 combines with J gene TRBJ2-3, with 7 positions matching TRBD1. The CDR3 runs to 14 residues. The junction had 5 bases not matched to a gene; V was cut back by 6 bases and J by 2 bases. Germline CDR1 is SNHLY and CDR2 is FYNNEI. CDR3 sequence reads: CASRAGTVTDTQYF. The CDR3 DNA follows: TGTGCCAGCAGGGCCGGGACAGTCACAGATACGCAGTATTTT.

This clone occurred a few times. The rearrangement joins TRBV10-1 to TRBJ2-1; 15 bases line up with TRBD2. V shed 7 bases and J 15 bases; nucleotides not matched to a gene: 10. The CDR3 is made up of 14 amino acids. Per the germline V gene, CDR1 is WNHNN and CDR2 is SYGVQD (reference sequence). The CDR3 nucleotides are TGCGCCAGCACCCCGGGACTAGCGGGAGGCCGGCGGTTCTTC. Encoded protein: CASTPGLAGGRRFF.

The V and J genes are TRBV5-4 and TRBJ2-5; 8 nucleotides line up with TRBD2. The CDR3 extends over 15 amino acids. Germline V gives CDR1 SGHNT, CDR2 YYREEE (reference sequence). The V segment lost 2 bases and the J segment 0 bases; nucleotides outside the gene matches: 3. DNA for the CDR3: TGTGCCAGCAGCTTCCCGGGGGGGAACCAAGAGACCCAGTACTTC. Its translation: CASSFPGGNQETQYF.

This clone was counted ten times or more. CDR3 in DNA: TGTGCCAGCAGCGTAGTTGCGGGAATAACAGATACGCAGTATTTT. Its translation: CASSVVAGITDTQYF. The chain links TRBV9 to TRBJ2-3, with D maybe TRBD2 (6 bases). V was trimmed by 0 bases and J by 3 bases, leaving 11 bases between them. Germline assignment: CDR1 SGDLS and CDR2 YYNGEE. The CDR3 covers 15 residues.

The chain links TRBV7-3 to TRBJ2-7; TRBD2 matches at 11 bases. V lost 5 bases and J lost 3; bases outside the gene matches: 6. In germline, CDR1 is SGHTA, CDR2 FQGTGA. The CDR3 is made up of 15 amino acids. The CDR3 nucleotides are TGTGCCAGCAGCCGGGGACTAGCGGCTGACTACGAGCAGTACTTC. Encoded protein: CASSRGLAADYEQYF.

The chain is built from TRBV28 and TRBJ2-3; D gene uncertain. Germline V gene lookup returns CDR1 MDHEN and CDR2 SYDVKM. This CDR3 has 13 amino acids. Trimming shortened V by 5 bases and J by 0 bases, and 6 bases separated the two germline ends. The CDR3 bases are TGTGCCAGCAGTACTCCAAGCACAGATACGCAGTATTTT. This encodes CASSTPSTDTQYF.

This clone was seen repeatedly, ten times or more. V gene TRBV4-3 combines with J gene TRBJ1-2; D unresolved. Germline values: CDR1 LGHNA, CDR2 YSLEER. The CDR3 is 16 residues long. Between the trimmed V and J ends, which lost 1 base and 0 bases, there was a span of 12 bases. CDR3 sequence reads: CASSQGLTETNYGYTF. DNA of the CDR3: TGCGCCAGCAGCCAAGGTCTAACAGAGACTAACTATGGCTACACCTTC.

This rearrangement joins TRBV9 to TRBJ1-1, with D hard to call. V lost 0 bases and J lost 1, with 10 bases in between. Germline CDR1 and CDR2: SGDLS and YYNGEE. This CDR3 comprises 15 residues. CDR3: CASSVDSLANTEAFF. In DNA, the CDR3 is TGTGCCAGCAGCGTAGATAGTTTGGCGAACACTGAAGCTTTCTTT. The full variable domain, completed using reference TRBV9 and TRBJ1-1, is DSGVTQTPKHLITATGQRVTLRCSPRSGDLSVYWYQQSLDQGLQFLIQYYNGEERAKGNILERFSAQQFPDLHSELNLSSLELGDSALYFCASSVDSLANTEAFFGQGTRLTVV.

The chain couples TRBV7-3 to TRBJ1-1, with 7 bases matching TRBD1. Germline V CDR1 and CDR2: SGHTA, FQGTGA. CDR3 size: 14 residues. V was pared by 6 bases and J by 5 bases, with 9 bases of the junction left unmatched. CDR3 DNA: TGTGCCAGCAGTGCCGGGCAGGGGGAGACTGAAGCTTTCTTT. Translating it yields CASSAGQGETEAFF.

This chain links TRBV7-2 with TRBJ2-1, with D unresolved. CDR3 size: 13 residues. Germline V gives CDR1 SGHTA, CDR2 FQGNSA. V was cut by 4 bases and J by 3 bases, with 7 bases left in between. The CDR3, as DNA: TGTGCCAGCAGCTCCCCTGGCTACAATGAGCAGTTCTTC. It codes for CASSSPGYNEQFF.

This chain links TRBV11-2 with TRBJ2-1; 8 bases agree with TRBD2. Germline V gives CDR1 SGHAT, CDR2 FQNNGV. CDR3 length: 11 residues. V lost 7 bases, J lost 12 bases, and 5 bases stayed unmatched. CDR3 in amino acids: CASTSGGGQFF. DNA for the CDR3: TGTGCCAGCACCTCCGGGGGGGGGCAGTTCTTC.

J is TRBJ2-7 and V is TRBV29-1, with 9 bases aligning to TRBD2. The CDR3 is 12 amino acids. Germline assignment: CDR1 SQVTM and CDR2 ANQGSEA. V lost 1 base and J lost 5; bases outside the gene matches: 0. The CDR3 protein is CSVEGLADEQYF. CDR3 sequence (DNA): TGCAGCGTTGAAGGACTAGCGGACGAGCAGTACTTC.

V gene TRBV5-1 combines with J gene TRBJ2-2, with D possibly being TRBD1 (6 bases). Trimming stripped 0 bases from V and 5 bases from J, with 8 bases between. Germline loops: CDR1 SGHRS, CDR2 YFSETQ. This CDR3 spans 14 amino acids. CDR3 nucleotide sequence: TGCGCCAGCAGCTTGGTTCAGGGGACCGGGGAGCTGTTTTTT. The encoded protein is CASSLVQGTGELFF. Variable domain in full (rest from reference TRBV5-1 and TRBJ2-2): KAGVTQTPRYLIKTRGQQVTLSCSPISGHRSVSWYQQTPGQGLQFLFEYFSETQRNKGNFPGRFSGRQFSNSRSEMNVSTLELGDSALYLCASSLVQGTGELFFGEGSRLTVL.

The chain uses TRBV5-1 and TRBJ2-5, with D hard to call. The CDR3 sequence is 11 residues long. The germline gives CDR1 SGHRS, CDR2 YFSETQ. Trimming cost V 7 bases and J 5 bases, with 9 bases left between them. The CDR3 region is CASQVGETQYF. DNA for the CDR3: TGCGCCAGCCAAGTAGGGGAGACCCAGTACTTC. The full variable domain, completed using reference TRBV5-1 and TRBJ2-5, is KAGVTQTPRYLIKTRGQQVTLSCSPISGHRSVSWYQQTPGQGLQFLFEYFSETQRNKGNFPGRFSGRQFSNSRSEMNVSTLELGDSALYLCASQVGETQYFGPGTRLLVL.

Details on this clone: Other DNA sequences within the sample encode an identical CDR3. The CDR3, as DNA: TGTGCCAGCAGCTTAGTTAACAATGAGCAGTTCTTC. Its translation is CASSLVNNEQFF. V usage is TRBV7-2 and J usage is TRBJ2-1, with no clear D. The V gene's germline CDR1 is SGHTA and CDR2 FQGNSA. This CDR3 is built from 12 residues. Between the trimmed V and J ends, which lost 1 base and 5 bases, there was a span of 3 bases.

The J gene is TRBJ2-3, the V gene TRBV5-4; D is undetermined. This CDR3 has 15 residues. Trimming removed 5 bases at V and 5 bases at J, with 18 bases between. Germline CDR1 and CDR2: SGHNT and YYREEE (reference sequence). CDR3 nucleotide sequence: TGTGCCAGCAGACCCCTAATTAACCCTGTAGATACGCAGTATTTT. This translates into CASRPLINPVDTQYF.

The CDR3 region is CASSSATGQETQYF. The CDR3 DNA follows: TGCGCCAGCAGCTCGGCGACAGGGCAAGAGACCCAGTACTTC. V usage is TRBV5-1 and J usage is TRBJ2-5, with TRBD1 matching over 7 bases. The CDR3 sequence is 14 residues long. Germline loops: CDR1 SGHRS, CDR2 YFSETQ. V lost 3 bases and J lost 2; bases outside the gene matches: 4.

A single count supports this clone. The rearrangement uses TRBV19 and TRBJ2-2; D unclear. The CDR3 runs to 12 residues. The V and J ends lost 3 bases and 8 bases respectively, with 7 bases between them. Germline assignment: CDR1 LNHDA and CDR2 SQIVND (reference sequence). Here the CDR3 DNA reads TGTGCCAGTAGTATTTACCGGGGGGAGCTGTTTTTT. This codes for CASSIYRGELFF. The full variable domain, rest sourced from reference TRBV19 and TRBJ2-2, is DGGITQSPKYLFRKEGQNVTLSCEQNLNHDAMYWYRQDPGQGLRLIYYSQIVNDFQKGDIAEGYSVSREKKESFPLTVTSAQKNPTAFYLCASSIYRGELFFGEGSRLTVL.

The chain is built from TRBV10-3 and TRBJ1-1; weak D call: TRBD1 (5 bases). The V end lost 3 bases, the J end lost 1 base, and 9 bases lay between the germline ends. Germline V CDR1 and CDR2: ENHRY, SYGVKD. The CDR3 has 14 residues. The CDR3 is CAISELGENTEAFF. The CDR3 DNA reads TGTGCCATCAGTGAACTAGGGGAGAACACTGAAGCTTTCTTT.

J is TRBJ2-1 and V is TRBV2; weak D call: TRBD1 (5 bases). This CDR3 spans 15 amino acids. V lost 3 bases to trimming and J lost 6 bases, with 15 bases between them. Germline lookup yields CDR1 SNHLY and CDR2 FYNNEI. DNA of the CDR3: TGTGCCAGCAGTGACGCAGGGCTAACATTCAATGAGCAGTTCTTC. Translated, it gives CASSDAGLTFNEQFF.

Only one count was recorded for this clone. The CDR3 spells CASSTPPGQGSYEQYF. The CDR3 region has the DNA TGTGCCAGTAGTACCCCCCCGGGACAGGGTTCCTACGAGCAGTACTTC. This chain joins TRBV19 and TRBJ2-7; 9 positions agree with TRBD1. The CDR3 is 16 residues long. Germline assignment: CDR1 LNHDA and CDR2 SQIVND (reference sequence). After removal of 4 bases from V and 1 base from J, the junction contained 8 bases not matched to a gene.

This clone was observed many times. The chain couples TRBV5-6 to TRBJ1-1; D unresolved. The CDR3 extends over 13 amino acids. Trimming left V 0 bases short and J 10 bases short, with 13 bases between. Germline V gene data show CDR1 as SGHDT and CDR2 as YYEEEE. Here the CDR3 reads CASSLGPGRVAFF. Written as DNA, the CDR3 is TGTGCCAGCAGCTTGGGACCCGGACGTGTAGCTTTCTTT.

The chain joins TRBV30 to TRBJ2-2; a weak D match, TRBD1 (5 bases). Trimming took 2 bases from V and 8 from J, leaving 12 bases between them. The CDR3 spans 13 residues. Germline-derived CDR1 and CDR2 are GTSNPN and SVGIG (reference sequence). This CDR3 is CAWSPQGMGELFF. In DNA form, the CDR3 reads TGTGCCTGGAGTCCCCAGGGAATGGGGGAGCTGTTTTTT.